Listed here is a single TCR beta chain. The antigen it binds to is not known. Base qualities are not at hand, and no much larger clone is one base apart. This record comes from a study of blood T cell repertoires in COVID-19 (dated by TCRdb to about 2020). The study in broad terms: The collaborator samples originated in the United States, Italy and Spain and spanned the acute and convalescent phases of COVID-19. Sample metadata almost always included a de-identified subject ID, COVID-19 status, age in years and sex. The samples were drawn from the first 160 participants of the ongoing ImmuneRACE study and from 950 to 1,500 subjects provided by 6 global collaborators. The dataset comprised deeply sampled blood TCRbeta repertoires from subjects exposed to, actively infected with, or recovered from COVID-19. Where HLA class I and class II types were available, the types were taken from metadata supplied by the sample provider, not from assay-based typing. The material from the prospective study consisted of cDNA or gDNA derived from T cells, B-cell-depleted T cells, or PBMCs. The repertoires were made available in a free public database intended to serve as a resource for research on the immune response to SARS-CoV-2. Results and caveats for the whole study, not just this receptor: How much clinical and demographic metadata was included differed by source and by participant, and the metadata was provided uncurated.

Spanning cysteine to phenylalanine, the CDR3 consists of 14 amino acids. Of all the DNA, just the CDR3 is kept, 42 bases in frame from base 1. Trimming at the junction amounts to 4 bases on V and 5 bases on J, and the germline ends lie 14 bases apart. CDR1 SNHLY and CDR2 FYNNEI were looked up in the germline V gene. Participants in the prospective study were aged about 18 to 95 years, lived in 20 to 25 United States geographic areas, and enrolled through a virtual design. Cohort assignment in the prospective study relied on participant-reported clinical history from a screening survey and a study questionnaire. Recovered participants in ImmuneRACE Cohort 3 were defined by two consecutive negative NP/OP PCR tests, clearance by a healthcare professional, or resolution of symptoms. Mobile phlebotomists in the prospective study collected whole blood, serum and a nasopharyngeal or oropharyngeal swab from every participant. Participants in the prospective study had the option to provide additional blood draws and questionnaires over a roughly 2-month period. Before DNA extraction, prospective study blood samples were shipped either frozen or at room temperature.

TCRbeta CDR3 regions were amplified from genomic DNA by means of the immunoSEQ Assay, a bias-controlled multiplex PCR. Per the original workflow: The number of nucleated cells in each sample was estimated from the amplification of reference gene primers within the assay. Sequence reads were collapsed and filtered to measure the absolute abundance of every unique TCRbeta CDR3 rearrangement. For each sample, productive Simpson clonality was calculated by taking the square root of Simpson's diversity index across productive rearrangements. TCRdb mirrors the immuneACCESS table, restricted to in-frame sequences. Some clones are absent from its copies; in checked studies, under half trace to an unresolved V gene, and the reason for the others is unknown. V, J and clone size were drawn from that table, and D and trimming were deduced from the DNA. Present in this sample are approximately 150,000 clones, 75% to 90% of which were seen just once. The ten most abundant clones make up 10% to 12% of the sample.

This sequence originates from a man in his fifties or sixties who had recovered from COVID-19. The rearranged chain carries TRBV2 and TRBJ1-2, with no confident D gene call. The sample taken for sequencing was PBMCs or T cells enriched from blood (not recorded which). The DNA sequence is given as TGTGCCAGCAGTGCGGCGCGATCCGGGTATGGCTACACCTTC. This sequence encodes CASSAARSGYGYTF.